This T cell receptor (beta chain) comes out of a study of blood T cell repertoires in COVID-19. Unmatched junction bases numbered 6, after V lost 4 bases and J lost 0 bases. Germline CDR1 is LGHDT and CDR2 is YNNKEL (reference sequence). The CDR3 totals 18 residues. Method: immunoSEQ multiplex PCR; TCRdb's copy keeps in-frame clones and lacks some. The data contain roughly 100,000 clones, just over 85% of them singletons. V and J are TRBV3-1 (or the pseudogene TRBV3-2) and TRBJ2-3; 14 bases are shared with TRBD2. Source material: peripheral blood. The source is a man aged 50 to 60 with COVID-19, enrolled during active disease. CDR3 in DNA: TGTGCCAGCAGCCTAGGACTAGCGGGGGGACTTAGCACAGATACGCAGTATTTT. It translates to CASSLGLAGGLSTDTQYF.